This note documents a single TCR beta chain sequence. The specificity of this receptor is unknown. Base-call qualities are not available, and no considerably larger clone is one nucleotide away. These data are taken from a study of blood T cell repertoires in COVID-19 (dated by TCRdb to 2020 to 2022). General notes on the study: Samples covering the acute and convalescent phases of COVID-19 were provided by collaborators in the United States, Italy and Spain. The samples were drawn from two sources: the first 160 participants of the ongoing ImmuneRACE study, and 950 to 1,500 subjects contributed by 6 global collaborators. The prospective study material was composed of cDNA or gDNA derived from T cells, B-cell-depleted T cells, or PBMCs. Subjects who had been exposed to COVID-19, were actively infected with it, or had recovered from it provided the deeply sampled blood TCRbeta repertoires that made up the dataset. A de-identified subject ID, COVID-19 status, age in years and sex were almost always included in the sample metadata. Where HLA class I and class II types were available, the types were taken from metadata supplied by the sample provider, not from assay-based typing. The repertoires were released in a freely available public database meant as a resource for research on the immune response to SARS-CoV-2. General conclusions and limits of the study: The amount of clinical and demographic metadata varied by source and participant and was provided uncurated.

Trimming takes 3 bases from V and 6 bases from J, and the germline ends sit 11 bases apart. Per the germline V gene, SGHDT is the CDR1 and YYEEEE is the CDR2. Taken from cysteine to phenylalanine, the CDR3 has 13 residues. This entry keeps only the CDR3 DNA: 39 bases, framed from base 1. Whole blood was collected in K2EDTA tubes by collaborating institutions according to the institutions' own protocols. Collaborator samples were shipped for TCRbeta analysis as frozen whole blood, isolated PBMCs, or DNA extracted from either sample type. TCRbeta CDR3 regions were amplified from genomic DNA by means of the immunoSEQ Assay, a bias-controlled multiplex PCR. The authors' analysis ran thus. Within the assay, amplification of reference gene primers was used to estimate how many nucleated cells each sample contained. To quantify the absolute abundance of each unique TCRbeta CDR3 rearrangement, sequence reads were collapsed and filtered. For each sample, productive Simpson clonality was calculated by taking the square root of Simpson's diversity index across productive rearrangements. TCRdb provides this immuneACCESS table in a form limited to in-frame rearrangements. Some clones are lacking; in checked studies, under half of them reflect an unresolved V gene, and why the rest are absent is not known. V and J calls and clone size follow that table, whereas D and trimming were derived from the DNA. In all, the sample holds 90,000 or so clones, and 86% of those were seen once. The top ten hold 1.2% of the sample.

This TCR derives from an elderly man with active or convalescent COVID-19. The sample was peripheral blood. The rearrangement combines TRBV5-6 with TRBJ2-3; a tentative D call is TRBD1 (6 bases match). The CDR3 protein sequence reads: CASSSVGADTQYF. The nucleotides read TGTGCCAGCAGCTCGGTGGGGGCTGATACGCAGTATTTT.